These 3 T cell receptor beta chains came from one sample sequenced in a study of cytomegalovirus exposure and HLA in healthy donors. PCR was performed using 60 Vbeta and 13 Jbeta primers. The method was immunoSEQ multiplex PCR; TCRdb's version includes in-frame clones alone and lacks a portion of them. The data show about 82,000 clones, with around 90% seen just once and about 2.5% held by the top ten. What was sequenced was PBMCs. These receptors all come from a young man in good health and CMV-seronegative.

V gene TRBV25-1 combines with J gene TRBJ2-1, with 11 bases that match TRBD2. The junction had 16 bases not matched to a gene; V was cut back by 6 bases and J by 9 bases. Germline loops: CDR1 MGHDK, CDR2 SYGVNS. The CDR3 is 17 amino acids. CDR3 nucleotides: TGTGCCAGCAGCGCCCGAACAACTAGCGGGAGAGTAGGTGAGCAGTTCTTC. Protein: CASSARTTSGRVGEQFF.

The chain combines TRBV5-4 with TRBJ2-5, with 8 bases identical to TRBD2. Judging by the DNA end, TRBJ2-7 fits better; the J call may be wrong. The CDR3 length is 15 residues. Germline V gives CDR1 SGHNT, CDR2 YYREEE (reference sequence). As DNA, the CDR3 is TGTGCCAGCAGCCCTGGACTAGCTGGGACCTACGAGCAGTACTTC. This translates into CASSPGLAGTYEQYF.

The chain combines TRBV6-6 with TRBJ1-1; D may be TRBD1 (5 bases). CDR1 MNHNY and CDR2 SVGAGI come from the germline V gene (reference sequence). The V and J ends lost 7 bases and 2 bases respectively, with 14 bases between them. CDR3 length: 14 amino acids. DNA of the CDR3: TGTGCCAGCATCCTGGGGCCGCCTAACACTGAAGCTTTCTTT. This gives the protein CASILGPPNTEAFF.